The 28 T cell receptor beta chains in this list originate from one sample, sequenced in a study of cytomegalovirus exposure and HLA in healthy donors listed by TCRdb under 2017. The library was made by the immunoSEQ multiplex PCR assay. The multiplex PCR relied on a mix of 60 forward primers for TCR Vbeta segments and 13 reverse primers for TCR Jbeta segments. What TCRdb holds here is the immuneACCESS table cut down to in-frame rearrangements. Part of the clones is not present; checked against another copy, under half of the missing clones reflect an unresolved V gene, and the others are unexplained. The sample table shows tens of thousands of clones, and 73% are seen once. Roughly 5.9% of the sample is taken by the ten largest. Sample: PBMCs. These receptor sequences come from a man over 45 in good health and CMV-seronegative.

This rearrangement joins TRBV5-1 to TRBJ1-4; a weak D match, TRBD1 (6 bases). The CDR3 covers 17 residues. The ends were cut back, 0 bases at V and 2 bases at J, with 14 bases in the middle. Looked up from germline, CDR1 is SGHRS and CDR2 is YFSETQ. This CDR3 is CASSLVPGAGTNEKLFF. DNA for the CDR3: TGCGCCAGCAGCTTGGTGCCAGGGGCGGGCACTAATGAAAAACTGTTTTTT. Full variable domain (missing parts from reference TRBV5-1 and TRBJ1-4): KAGVTQTPRYLIKTRGQQVTLSCSPISGHRSVSWYQQTPGQGLQFLFEYFSETQRNKGNFPGRFSGRQFSNSRSEMNVSTLELGDSALYLCASSLVPGAGTNEKLFFGSGTQLSVL.

The genes are TRBV6-5 and TRBJ2-1; TRBD2 matches 11 bases. Germline-derived CDR1 and CDR2 are MNHEY and SVGAGI. The CDR3 is 13 residues long. V was pared by 5 bases and J by 7 bases, with 1 base of the junction left unmatched. The CDR3, as DNA: TGTGCCAGCAGTCGACTAGCGGGGAATGAGCAGTTCTTC. Amino acids: CASSRLAGNEQFF.

In regard to this clone: The junction differs from germline at one of its ends, possibly a read error. The chain uses TRBV7-9 and TRBJ1-1; possibly TRBD1 for D (5 bases). Germline loops: CDR1 SEHNR, CDR2 FQNEAQ (reference sequence). The CDR3 is made up of 12 amino acids. CDR3 amino acids: CSSGRDGGGAFF. The DNA for the CDR3 is TGTTCCAGCGGGAGGGACGGCGGCGGAGCTTTCTTT.

This chain joins TRBV27 and TRBJ1-3; D is possibly TRBD1 (5 bases). Deletions cut 3 bases from V and 0 bases from J, with 15 bases between. The CDR3 spans 17 residues. CDR1 is MNHEY and CDR2 is SMNVEV in the germline V gene (reference sequence). CDR3 protein: CASSLGQGPSSGNTIYF. CDR3 DNA: TGTGCCAGCAGTTTGGGGCAGGGCCCGAGCTCTGGAAACACCATATATTTT.

The chain joins TRBV6-6 to TRBJ2-1; TRBD1 agrees at 8 bases. In germline, CDR1 is MNHNY, CDR2 SVGAGI (reference sequence). Unmatched junction bases numbered 8, after V lost 10 bases and J lost 15 bases. The CDR3 is made up of 10 amino acids. The CDR3 reads CATTGTGRFF. In DNA, the CDR3 is TGTGCCACCACGGGGACAGGCAGGTTCTTC.

CDR3 loop: CASSIARDTGELFF. The CDR3 nucleotides are TGTGCCAGCAGCATCGCCCGCGACACCGGGGAGCTGTTTTTT. V is TRBV13 and J is TRBJ2-2; D remains ambiguous. Per germline, CDR1 PRHDT and CDR2 FYEKMQ (reference sequence). V shed 5 bases and J shed 3 bases, with 10 bases lying between them. This CDR3 comprises 14 residues.

The DNA for the CDR3 is TGCAGCGTTGGACAGGGCGAGGGAAACACCATATATTTT. Translated: CSVGQGEGNTIYF. The chain joins TRBV29-1 to TRBJ1-3; 7 nucleotides line up with TRBD1. Trimming removed 4 bases from V and 4 bases from J; junction bases left unmatched: 4. Germline V gene lookup returns CDR1 SQVTM and CDR2 ANQGSEA. The CDR3 is 13 amino acids.

The chain uses TRBV19 and TRBJ1-1; 8 nucleotides align to TRBD1. Germline CDR1 reads LNHDA; CDR2 reads SQIVND (reference sequence). Trimming cost V 3 bases and J 2 bases; bases outside gene matches: 2. The CDR3 loop spans 14 amino acids. DNA for the CDR3: TGTGCCAGTAGTATCCAGGGGGCAAACACTGAAGCTTTCTTT. This translates into CASSIQGANTEAFF.

This chain joins TRBV29-1 and TRBJ2-1; D ambiguous. The CDR3 is 13 residues long. The V and J ends lost 3 bases and 2 bases respectively, with 8 bases between them. Germline CDR1 is SQVTM and CDR2 is ANQGSEA. The CDR3 protein is CSVDGSTYNEQFF. Written as DNA, the CDR3 is TGCAGCGTTGACGGGTCTACCTACAATGAGCAGTTCTTC.

The V and J genes are TRBV14 and TRBJ1-1; 7 bases fit TRBD1. Losses at the gene ends were 6 bases for V and 6 bases for J; bases not matched to a gene: 7. Germline CDR1 and CDR2: SGHDN and FVKESK. The length of the CDR3 is 13 residues. The CDR3 loop reads CASSQRQGSEAFF. As DNA, the CDR3 is TGTGCCAGCAGTCAGAGACAGGGATCTGAAGCTTTCTTT.

The V and J genes are TRBV25-1 and TRBJ1-2; a possible D gene is TRBD1 (5 bases). V was cut by 2 bases and J by 4 bases, with 11 bases left in between. CDR1 MGHDK and CDR2 SYGVNS come from the germline V gene. The CDR3 has 14 amino acids. As DNA, the CDR3 is TGTGCCAGCAGTGAAAACAGGCCCGGCTATGGCTACACCTTC. It specifies CASSENRPGYGYTF.

V gene TRBV2 combines with J gene TRBJ2-5; D gene unclear. From germline, CDR1 is SNHLY and CDR2 FYNNEI. This CDR3 region has 13 residues. V was cut by 5 bases and J by 1 base, with 8 bases left in between. The CDR3 protein is CASSRDRQETQYF. Here the CDR3 DNA reads TGTGCCAGCAGTAGAGATCGCCAAGAGACCCAGTACTTC. The variable domain in full, completed from reference TRBV2 and TRBJ2-5, reads EPEVTQTPSHQVTQMGQEVILRCVPISNHLYFYWYRQILGQKVEFLVSFYNNEISEKSEIFDDQFSVERPDGSNFTLKIRSTKLEDSAMYFCASSRDRQETQYFGPGTRLLVL.

This chain links TRBV11-2 with TRBJ2-7, with a weak D call TRBD1 (5 bases). V was cut by 5 bases and J by 1 base, with 12 bases left in between. The CDR3 sequence is 14 residues long. Germline V gene lookup returns CDR1 SGHAT and CDR2 FQNNGV. CDR3 in DNA: TGTGCCAGCAGCGGTCGATACAGGTCCTACGAGCAGTACTTC. It specifies CASSGRYRSYEQYF.

The genes are TRBV27 and TRBJ1-5; D call uncertain. Germline assignment: CDR1 MNHEY and CDR2 SMNVEV (reference sequence). V was clipped by 6 bases and J by 3 bases, with 18 bases between them. This CDR3 spans 16 amino acids. Written as DNA, the CDR3 is TGTGCCAGCAGCCAGAATTCAGAGGTGGTCAATCAGCCCCAGCATTTT. Its translation is CASSQNSEVVNQPQHF.

For this clone: The junction does not match germline at one end; this may be a read error. The chain joins TRBV7-9 to TRBJ2-1, with 8 bases lining up with TRBD2. The CDR3 extends over 19 amino acids. Germline V gene lookup returns CDR1 SEHNR and CDR2 FQNEAQ (reference sequence). The CDR3 sequence is CSSSHPGRGAPLTYNEQFF. In DNA, the CDR3 is TGTTCCAGCAGCCATCCTGGGCGGGGGGCCCCCTTGACCTACAATGAGCAGTTCTTC.

The genes are TRBV14 and TRBJ2-7; 7 bases align to TRBD1. Germline V lookup: CDR1 SGHDN, CDR2 FVKESK. V shed 1 base, J shed 6 bases, and the junction held 15 bases outside the gene matches. The CDR3 covers 17 residues. CDR3 nucleotides: TGTGCCAGCAGCCAAGTCCAATTTCCGGGACAGTGGATCGAGCAGTACTTC. Residues: CASSQVQFPGQWIEQYF.

V usage is TRBV5-5 and J usage is TRBJ2-4; TRBD2 might be the D (5 bases). Germline V CDR1 and CDR2: SGHKS, YYEKEE (reference sequence). Trimming took 4 bases from V and 3 from J, leaving 11 bases between them. The CDR3 runs to 14 residues. The CDR3: CASSRGLDKNIQYF. The CDR3 coding sequence is TGTGCCAGCAGCCGGGGATTGGACAAAAACATTCAGTACTTC. The entire variable domain, with the rest obtained from reference TRBV5-5 and TRBJ2-4, is as follows: DAGVTQSPTHLIKTRGQQVTLRCSPISGHKSVSWYQQVLGQGPQFIFQYYEKEERGRGNFPDRFSARQFPNYSSELNVNALLLGDSALYLCASSRGLDKNIQYFGAGTRLSVL.

V gene TRBV9 combines with J gene TRBJ2-7; D unclear. CDR1 is SGDLS, CDR2 YYNGEE, per germline. V was cut by 4 bases and J by 0 bases, with 8 bases left in between. The CDR3 has 13 amino acids. CDR3 amino acids: CASSSMSSYEQYF. CDR3 DNA: TGTGCCAGCAGCAGTATGAGCTCCTACGAGCAGTACTTC.

This clone has only one observation. This chain joins TRBV6-5 and TRBJ2-2, with 9 nucleotides matching TRBD1. Germline assignment: CDR1 MNHEY and CDR2 SVGAGI. CDR3 length: 13 residues. V lost 10 bases to trimming and J lost 5 bases; unmatched junction nucleotides: 5. CDR3 sequence: CATRTGETGELFF. For the CDR3, the DNA is TGTGCCACCCGGACAGGGGAGACCGGGGAGCTGTTTTTT.

The chain joins TRBV6-4 to TRBJ1-4, with D hard to call. V was pared by 7 bases and J by 3 bases, with 12 bases between. The germline V gene has CDR1 MRHNA and CDR2 SNTAGT. This CDR3 comprises 14 residues. The CDR3 nucleotides read TGTGCCAGCAACCCGGGGAACTCTAATGAAAAACTGTTTTTT. Translating it yields CASNPGNSNEKLFF.

The rearrangement uses TRBV15 and TRBJ1-2, with D perhaps matching TRBD1 (5 bases). V was pared by 3 bases and J by 7 bases, with 18 bases between. The CDR3 covers 15 residues. The germline V gene has CDR1 LNHNV and CDR2 YYDKDF (reference sequence). The DNA for the CDR3 is TGTGCCACCAGCAGCCTGTTTGGGGCGGCCTCTGGCTACACCTTC. Residues: CATSSLFGAASGYTF.

The chain joins TRBV25-1 to TRBJ2-5, with a tentative D call TRBD2 (5 bases). V was shortened by 10 bases and J by 5 bases, with 14 bases between the two germline ends. The CDR3 sequence is 12 residues long. Germline loops: CDR1 MGHDK, CDR2 SYGVNS. The CDR3 nucleotides are TGTGCCACCGGCGGGTTTCACGAGACCCAGTACTTC. Translation gives CATGGFHETQYF.

The rearrangement joins TRBV19 to TRBJ2-2; TRBD1 matches 7 bases. The J segment lost 7 bases and the V segment lost 10 bases, leaving 9 bases of the junction unmatched. Per germline, CDR1 LNHDA and CDR2 SQIVND (reference sequence). The CDR3 spans 13 residues. DNA of the CDR3: TGTGCCACCCCCGGGACAGCGGTCGGGGAGCTGTTTTTT. It yields the protein CATPGTAVGELFF.

The J gene is TRBJ2-5, the V gene TRBV2; 8 positions match TRBD2. Unmatched junction bases numbered 12, after V lost 7 bases and J lost 5 bases. The germline CDR1 and CDR2 sequences are SNHLY and FYNNEI. The CDR3 sequence is 15 residues long. This CDR3 reads CASTGDGGAGETQYF. CDR3 bases: TGTGCCAGCACTGGGGACGGGGGGGCCGGTGAGACCCAGTACTTC.

This chain connects TRBV4-2 to TRBJ2-1; 16 bases agree with TRBD2. The trim removed 6 bases at V and 8 bases at J, leaving 16 bases unmatched. The germline V gene encodes CDR1 LGHNA and CDR2 YNFKEQ. This CDR3 contains 19 residues. The CDR3 nucleotides read TGTGCCAGCAGGGGACTAGCGGGGGGGCGGGCCTCGCTACGGGATGAGCAGTTCTTC. Encoded protein: CASRGLAGGRASLRDEQFF.

This chain links TRBV7-2 with TRBJ2-4; the match to TRBD2 covers 12 bases. Germline V gene data show CDR1 as SGHTA and CDR2 as FQGNSA. Germline trimming cut 0 bases from V and 2 bases from J; bases unmatched to any gene: 5. The CDR3 totals 18 residues. CDR3 sequence: CASSLARLAGGTKNIQYF. As DNA, the CDR3 is TGTGCCAGCAGCTTAGCTCGGCTAGCGGGGGGGACCAAAAACATTCAGTACTTC.

This clone has just a few counts. The CDR3 DNA reads as TGTGCCAGCACCCGGGGGGTAGCGGAGTCCTACGAGCAGTACTTC. Residues: CASTRGVAESYEQYF. The chain carries TRBV9 and TRBJ2-5; TRBD2 matches 7 bases. Matching the DNA end better, TRBJ2-7 makes the J call doubtful. This CDR3 contains 15 residues. Germline CDR1 reads SGDLS; CDR2 reads YYNGEE.

The J gene is TRBJ2-3, the V gene TRBV2, with D uncertain. Looked up from germline, CDR1 is SNHLY and CDR2 is FYNNEI. V was cut by 6 bases and J by 3 bases, with 13 bases left in between. This CDR3 has 14 amino acids. The CDR3 region has the DNA TGTGCCAGCAGCCTCCTCCTGAGGACAGATACGCAGTATTTT. Translated, it gives CASSLLLRTDTQYF.